This T cell receptor beta chain is drawn from a study of somatic mutations in cytotoxic T cells in rheumatoid arthritis. Study outcomes and limitations: Unlike healthy controls, rheumatoid arthritis patients had CD8+ clonality that increased with age.

V was trimmed by 6 bases and J by 5 bases, leaving 10 bases between them. The CDR3 length is 12 residues. Germline assignment: CDR1 LNHDA and CDR2 SQIVND (reference sequence). In this sample, this clone turned up a few times. What it binds is not known. Clones were sequenced by immunoSEQ multiplex PCR, and TCRdb holds only the in-frame ones, with some missing. The table has 15,000 to 20,000 clones, roughly three quarters seen once. The specimen sequenced was CD8+ T cells sorted from blood. The source of this sequence is an adult with rheumatoid arthritis. The gene calls are TRBV19 and TRBJ1-1, with D perhaps matching TRBD1 (5 bases). The CDR3 nucleotides read TGTGCCAGTAGCCAGGGTCGGACTGAAGCTTTCTTT. It is translated as CASSQGRTEAFF.